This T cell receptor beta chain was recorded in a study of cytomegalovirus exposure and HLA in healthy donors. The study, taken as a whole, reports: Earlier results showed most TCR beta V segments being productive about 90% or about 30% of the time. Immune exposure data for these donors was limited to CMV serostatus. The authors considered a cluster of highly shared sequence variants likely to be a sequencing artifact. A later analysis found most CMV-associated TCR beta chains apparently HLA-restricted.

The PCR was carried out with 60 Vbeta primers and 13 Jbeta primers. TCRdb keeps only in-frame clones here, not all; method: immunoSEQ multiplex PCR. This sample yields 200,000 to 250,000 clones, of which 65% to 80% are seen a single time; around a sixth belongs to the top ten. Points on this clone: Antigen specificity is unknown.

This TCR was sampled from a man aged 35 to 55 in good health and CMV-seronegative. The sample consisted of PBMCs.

CDR3 sequence reads: CASSPGGHYGTEAFF. As DNA, the CDR3 is TGTGCCAGCAGCCCCGGGGGGCATTACGGGACTGAAGCTTTCTTT. The chain combines TRBV6-5 with TRBJ1-1; the D gene is possibly TRBD1 (6 bases). V lost 6 bases to trimming and J lost 5 bases, with 19 bases between them. Germline CDR1 MNHEY, CDR2 SVGAGI. The CDR3 has 15 amino acids.